This is a list of T cell receptor beta chains from one sample in a study of blood T cell repertoires in COVID-19. Clones were read by immunoSEQ multiplex PCR, and TCRdb kept only the in-frame ones, dropping some. The data contain about 200,000 clones, roughly 88% of them singletons. Input material: peripheral blood. These receptors originate from a man in his forties with acute or convalescent COVID-19. CDR3s include the opening cysteine and the closing phenylalanine or tryptophan. The D gene is left open where the match is weak. Some rows mark clone size as missing; the rest say once, few, many or name a class of expanded clone.

clone_size d_call j_call v_call cdr3_nt cdr3_aa
- - TRBJ1-1 TRBV27 TGTGCCAGCAGTTTCCCCCATGCGGAGGGGAACACTGAAGCTTTCTTT CASSFPHAEGNTEAFF
- TRBD2 TRBJ2-5 TRBV19 TGTGCCAGTAGCGCCCTAGCGGGAGGGCCAGAGACCCAGTACTTC CASSALAGGPETQYF
once - TRBJ1-2 TRBV11-2 TGTGCCAGCAGCTCACTGCAGGGACAAGGATATGGCTACACCTTC CASSSLQGQGYGYTF
few - TRBJ1-5 TRBV27 TGTGCCAGCAGTTTGAATGCGGAGGGTCAGCCCCAGCATTTT CASSLNAEGQPQHF
- - TRBJ2-2 TRBV12-2 TGTGCAAGTCGCTCGTCCGGGCAGGGGACCACCGGGGAGCTGTTTTTT CASRSSGQGTTGELFF
- - TRBJ1-6 TRBV15 TGTGCCACCAGCAGAGATCACAGGGCGACTGTGAAACCCCTCCACTTT CATSRDHRATVKPLHF
once TRBD2 TRBJ2-3 TRBV7-2 TGTGCCAGCAGCTTAAGGCCCGGCGGGGGACTCACAGATACGCAGTATTTT CASSLRPGGGLTDTQYF
- TRBD1 TRBJ2-7 TRBV13 TGTGCCAGCAGCGGACGGGACAGGGTAGGGGAGCAGTACTTC CASSGRDRVGEQYF
- - TRBJ1-1 TRBV2 TGTGCCAGCACCACAGGGATCACTGAAGCTTTCTTT CASTTGITEAFF
- - TRBJ2-7 TRBV11-2 TGTGCCAGCAGCTTAGATAGGGGGGGAACTTGGGAGCAGTACTTC CASSLDRGGTWEQYF
- TRBD2 TRBJ2-6 TRBV18 TGTGCCAGCTCACGACTGAGTCTAGCGGGAGGGCCGCTCTCAGGGGCCAACGTCCTGACTTTC CASSRLSLAGGPLSGANVLTF
- - TRBJ2-2 TRBV4-1 TGCGCCAGCAGCCAAGTCCGGGGGGCTTTCCCCGGGGAGCTGTTTTTT CASSQVRGAFPGELFF
once TRBD1 TRBJ1-5 TRBV30 TGTGCCTGGAGCTCTGGGACAGGTAGCAATCAGCCCCAGCATTTT CAWSSGTGSNQPQHF
- - TRBJ1-2 TRBV23-1 TGCGCCAGCAGTCATACCCCCTGGGCCCAGGTCGGCTACACCTTC CASSHTPWAQVGYTF
- TRBD1 TRBJ1-2 TRBV29-1 TGCAGCGTTGGGGACAGGGTGTCTGGCTACACCTTC CSVGDRVSGYTF
few - TRBJ2-7 TRBV11-3 TGTGCCAGCCAGGGGAGCGGTTACGAGCAGTACTTC CASQGSGYEQYF
- - TRBJ1-4 TRBV5-1 TGCGCCAGCAGCCCGTCGGGGAGCTATAATGAAAAACTGTTTTTT CASSPSGSYNEKLFF
- - TRBJ1-2 TRBV4-2 TGTGCCAGCAGCCAAGATAGAGGTCGGGCAGGGCATACCTTC CASSQDRGRAGHTF
- - TRBJ1-2 TRBV7-2 TGTGCCAGCAGCTTAGCGGGCGGGGGCCTAGAAGCTAACTATGGCTACACCTTC CASSLAGGGLEANYGYTF
- TRBD2 TRBJ2-7 TRBV20-1 TGCAGTGCTAGTATTAGGACTAGCGGGACCTACGAGCAGTACTTC CSASIRTSGTYEQYF
few TRBD2 TRBJ2-2 TRBV19 TGTGCCAGTAGTCGGGGCGTGAGCGGGAGTGGGGCCGGGGAGCTGTTTTTT CASSRGVSGSGAGELFF
- TRBD1 TRBJ1-2 TRBV12-3/TRBV12-4 TGTGCCAGCAGCCAAACAGGGGGAAGAGGCTACACCTTC CASSQTGGRGYTF
- - TRBJ2-5 TRBV2 TGTGCCAGCAGTCCGGGTTTAGAGACCCAGTACTTC CASSPGLETQYF
- - TRBJ2-7 TRBV18 TGTGCCAGCTCACCAGGCAGGGACAACGAGCAGTACTTC CASSPGRDNEQYF
- - TRBJ1-1 TRBV29-1 TGCAGCGGCTCCAGGGTCGTCCGCACTGAAGCTTTCTTT CSGSRVVRTEAFF
- TRBD1 TRBJ2-3 TRBV6-5 TGTGCCAGCAAGTTCGACAGGGGGGGCACAGATACGCAGTATTTT CASKFDRGGTDTQYF
- TRBD1 TRBJ1-6 TRBV6-5 TGTGCCAGCAGTTTTTGGACAGGGGGATCACCCCTCCACTTT CASSFWTGGSPLHF
- - TRBJ2-1 TRBV27 TGTGCCAGCAGTTTAGGGGGGAGCTCCTACAATGAGCAGTTCTTC CASSLGGSSYNEQFF
- - TRBJ1-4 TRBV28 TGTGCCAGCAGTGCGGGAAGGAGGGATGAAAAACTGTTTTTT CASSAGRRDEKLFF
- - TRBJ1-1 TRBV6-5 TGTGCCACGGGGGGACAGAACACTGAAGCTTTCTTT CATGGQNTEAFF
once TRBD1 TRBJ1-2 TRBV6-5 TGTGCCAGTATTAGAACAGGGGTAGGAAATGGCTACACCTTC CASIRTGVGNGYTF
- TRBD1 TRBJ2-7 TRBV27 TGTGCCAGCAGTACTTGGGACAGACGCTCCTACGAGCAGTACTTC CASSTWDRRSYEQYF
- - TRBJ1-1 TRBV30 TGTGCCTGGAGTGATTATTGGAACACTGAAGCTTTCTTT CAWSDYWNTEAFF
- TRBD2 TRBJ2-7 TRBV29-1 TGCAGCGTTGAGGTAGCGGGGGGCGAGCAGTACTTC CSVEVAGGEQYF
once - TRBJ2-7 TRBV7-6 TGTGCCAGCAGCTCCGGGTCCGCTTGGAACGAGCAGTACTTC CASSSGSAWNEQYF
once - TRBJ2-4 TRBV11-2 TGTGCCAGCAGCTTACCCGGGACTCAAGGGAACATTCAGTACTTC CASSLPGTQGNIQYF
- TRBD1 TRBJ2-2 TRBV29-1 TGCAGCGTAAGACAGGGGAACACCGGGGAGCTGTTTTTT CSVRQGNTGELFF
- TRBD2 TRBJ2-1 TRBV7-8 TGTGCCAGCAGCCTAGGGCCCTTGACTAGCGGACACAATGAGCAGTTCTTC CASSLGPLTSGHNEQFF
few - TRBJ2-2 TRBV5-1 TGCGCCAGCACCCCGGTGGTTGACACCGGGGAGCTGTTTTTT CASTPVVDTGELFF
- TRBD1 TRBJ1-1 TRBV5-1 TGCGCCAGCAGCACCGGGGACAGGGGGGACACTGAAGCTTTCTTT CASSTGDRGDTEAFF
- - TRBJ1-1 TRBV5-6 TGTGCCAGCAGCTCCGTGGAGCGTCACACTGAAGCTTTCTTT CASSSVERHTEAFF
many - TRBJ1-1 TRBV7-9 TGTGCCAGCAGCCTATCACGGGCTGAAGCTTTCTTT CASSLSRAEAFF
- - TRBJ2-3 TRBV14 TGTGCCAGCAGCCAAGATTTTGGCTTACCGCTGGATACGCAGTATTTT CASSQDFGLPLDTQYF
few TRBD1 TRBJ1-1 TRBV19 TGTGCCAGTAGTTGGCCGGGACAGGGGAACACTGAAGCTTTCTTT CASSWPGQGNTEAFF
- TRBD2 TRBJ2-3 TRBV7-2 TGTGCCAGCAGCCAGCGGACTAGCGGGAATACACGTTATACGCAGTATTTT CASSQRTSGNTRYTQYF
- TRBD2 TRBJ2-1 TRBV24-1 TGTGCCACCGGAGGACTAGAGAACAATGAGCAGTTCTTC CATGGLENNEQFF
- - TRBJ2-1 TRBV12-5 TGTGCTAGTGGTCATTCTAACGGCAATGAGCAGTTCTTC CASGHSNGNEQFF
- TRBD2 TRBJ2-7 TRBV5-1 TGCGCCAGCAGCTTGGGGTTATGGCGGGAGGCGAGAGAGCAGTACTTC CASSLGLWREAREQYF
- TRBD1 TRBJ2-7 TRBV5-1 TGCGCCAGCAGCCCGCCCCGAGACAGGGACGAGCAGTACTTC CASSPPRDRDEQYF
few - TRBJ1-5 TRBV7-2 TGTGCCAGCAGCTTAGTGGCGGGAACCAACAATCAGCCCCAGCATTTT CASSLVAGTNNQPQHF